The TCR beta chain described here comes from a study of blood T cell repertoires in COVID-19. For the study at large: The study drew acute and convalescent COVID-19 samples from the United States, Italy and Spain. PBMCs, B-cell-depleted T cells, or T cells were the source of the cDNA or gDNA that made up the material.

The germline gives CDR1 MNHEY, CDR2 SMNVEV (reference sequence). Deletions cut 0 bases from V and 8 bases from J, with 13 bases between. The CDR3 runs to 14 residues. Measured with immunoSEQ multiplex PCR; TCRdb has only the in-frame clones, and not every one. The sample lists approximately 220,000 clones; 65% to 85% were seen once. The clonotype comes from a woman of 80 years or more with acute or convalescent COVID-19. Sequenced: peripheral blood. The chain links TRBV27 to TRBJ1-2; possible D gene TRBD1, 5 bases. The CDR3 protein is CASSLSAGRWGYTF. DNA for the CDR3: TGTGCCAGCAGTTTATCGGCAGGGAGGTGGGGCTACACCTTC.